This is a list of T cell receptor beta chains from one sample in a study of shared clonotypes between healthy human individuals. Sequencing used immunoSEQ multiplex PCR; TCRdb keeps in-frame clones, though not all of them. The table lists millions of clones, approximately 90% of them singletons. Sequencing was done on a sample of naive CD4+ T cells sorted from blood. The receptors shown here come from a man in his late teens or twenties in good health. The CDR3 runs from the conserved cysteine through the conserved F or W. The D gene is left open where the match is weak. Not every row has a clone size; where given, it reads once, few, many or a size class.

J gene: TRBJ1-6
D gene: .
V gene: TRBV30
clone size: few
CDR3 protein: CAWSEWGVGSPLHF
CDR3 DNA: TGTGCCTGGAGTGAGTGGGGGGTTGGATCACCCCTCCACTTT

J gene: TRBJ2-5
D gene: .
V gene: TRBV5-1
clone size: once
CDR3 protein: CASSFSGSPETQYF
CDR3 DNA: TGCGCCAGCAGCTTTTCAGGCTCTCCTGAGACCCAGTACTTC

J gene: TRBJ1-6
D gene: .
V gene: TRBV27
clone size: .
CDR3 protein: CASKTSGSYNSPLHF
CDR3 DNA: TGTGCCAGCAAGACCTCTGGCTCCTATAATTCACCCCTCCACTTT

J gene: TRBJ2-1
D gene: TRBD1
V gene: TRBV6-1
clone size: .
CDR3 protein: CASRGQGDNEQFF
CDR3 DNA: TGTGCCAGTCGGGGACAGGGGGACAATGAGCAGTTCTTC

J gene: TRBJ1-2
D gene: .
V gene: TRBV4-3
clone size: .
CDR3 protein: CASSQVYQGNYGYTF
CDR3 DNA: TGCGCCAGCAGCCAAGTGTACCAGGGGAATTATGGCTACACCTTC

J gene: TRBJ2-7
D gene: .
V gene: TRBV5-1
clone size: .
CDR3 protein: CASSLEYRQGNEQYF
CDR3 DNA: TGCGCCAGCAGCTTGGAGTATCGGCAGGGTAACGAGCAGTACTTC

J gene: TRBJ2-2
D gene: .
V gene: TRBV11-3
clone size: .
CDR3 protein: CASSSGTYTGELFF
CDR3 DNA: TGTGCCAGCAGCTCCGGGACCTACACCGGGGAGCTGTTTTTT

J gene: TRBJ2-3
D gene: .
V gene: TRBV2
clone size: .
CDR3 protein: CASSIYVWTQYF
CDR3 DNA: TGTGCCAGCAGCATATATGTTTGGACGCAGTATTTT

J gene: TRBJ2-1
D gene: .
V gene: TRBV28
clone size: .
CDR3 protein: CASSGDSTYNEQFF
CDR3 DNA: TGTGCCAGCAGCGGGGATAGCACCTACAATGAGCAGTTCTTC

J gene: TRBJ2-7
D gene: .
V gene: TRBV7-9
clone size: .
CDR3 protein: CASRQAHSYEQYF
CDR3 DNA: TGTGCCAGCAGGCAAGCGCACTCCTACGAGCAGTACTTC

J gene: TRBJ2-5
D gene: TRBD2
V gene: TRBV2
clone size: .
CDR3 protein: CASSAGAGVGETQYF
CDR3 DNA: TGTGCCAGCAGTGCTGGAGCGGGGGTGGGGGAGACCCAGTACTTC

J gene: TRBJ2-7
D gene: TRBD1
V gene: TRBV27
clone size: .
CDR3 protein: CASSLYRGSYEQYF
CDR3 DNA: TGTGCCAGCAGTCTATACAGGGGTTCCTACGAGCAGTACTTC

J gene: TRBJ2-5
D gene: .
V gene: TRBV7-3
clone size: once
CDR3 protein: CASSRSGQETQYF
CDR3 DNA: TGTGCCAGCAGCCGCAGCGGTCAAGAGACCCAGTACTTC

J gene: TRBJ2-4
D gene: .
V gene: TRBV28
clone size: .
CDR3 protein: CASSFDREGNIQYF
CDR3 DNA: TGTGCCAGCAGTTTTGACAGGGAGGGGAACATTCAGTACTTC

J gene: TRBJ2-7
D gene: TRBD1
V gene: TRBV6-5
clone size: .
CDR3 protein: CASRDGQGAREQYF
CDR3 DNA: TGTGCCAGCAGGGACGGACAGGGGGCTCGCGAGCAGTACTTC

J gene: TRBJ2-2
D gene: TRBD2
V gene: TRBV6-1
clone size: .
CDR3 protein: CASSGTSGRAPDTGELFF
CDR3 DNA: TGTGCCAGCAGTGGAACTAGCGGGAGGGCCCCCGACACCGGGGAGCTGTTTTTT

J gene: TRBJ2-4
D gene: .
V gene: TRBV6-4
clone size: .
CDR3 protein: CASNSIASIQYF
CDR3 DNA: TGTGCCAGCAACTCGATTGCTAGCATTCAGTACTTC

J gene: TRBJ2-7
D gene: TRBD2
V gene: TRBV5-1
clone size: .
CDR3 protein: CASSLGSTGLAGLYEQYF
CDR3 DNA: TGCGCCAGCAGCTTGGGATCAACAGGGCTAGCGGGACTTTACGAGCAGTACTTC

J gene: TRBJ1-2
D gene: TRBD1
V gene: TRBV28
clone size: few
CDR3 protein: CASLQGRYGYTF
CDR3 DNA: TGTGCCAGTTTACAGGGGCGCTATGGCTACACCTTC

J gene: TRBJ1-6
D gene: .
V gene: TRBV7-2
clone size: .
CDR3 protein: CASSLVHSPLHF
CDR3 DNA: TGTGCCAGCAGCTTAGTACATTCACCCCTCCACTTT

J gene: TRBJ2-7
D gene: .
V gene: TRBV5-1
clone size: .
CDR3 protein: CASSSGLGAGEQYF
CDR3 DNA: TGCGCCAGCAGCTCGGGTTTGGGGGCGGGAGAGCAGTACTTC

J gene: TRBJ2-3
D gene: TRBD2
V gene: TRBV7-9
clone size: .
CDR3 protein: CASSSSGVTDTQYF
CDR3 DNA: TGTGCCAGCAGCTCCAGCGGGGTCACAGATACGCAGTATTTT

J gene: TRBJ2-7
D gene: .
V gene: TRBV30
clone size: .
CDR3 protein: CAWSLGSRSYEQYF
CDR3 DNA: TGTGCCTGGAGTCTCGGCAGCCGCTCCTACGAGCAGTACTTC

J gene: TRBJ2-5
D gene: TRBD1
V gene: TRBV9
clone size: .
CDR3 protein: CASSAPEGQGRRETQYF
CDR3 DNA: TGTGCCAGCAGCGCCCCAGAGGGACAGGGGAGAAGAGAGACCCAGTACTTC

J gene: TRBJ1-1
D gene: TRBD1
V gene: TRBV7-9
clone size: .
CDR3 protein: CASSSGQFSVSTEAFF
CDR3 DNA: TGTGCCAGCAGCTCGGGACAGTTTAGTGTTAGCACTGAAGCTTTCTTT

J gene: TRBJ2-1
D gene: TRBD1
V gene: TRBV4-3
clone size: .
CDR3 protein: CASRWAGQGFEQFF
CDR3 DNA: TGCGCCAGCAGGTGGGCCGGACAGGGCTTTGAGCAGTTCTTC

J gene: TRBJ2-7
D gene: .
V gene: TRBV5-1
clone size: .
CDR3 protein: CASSLVVGSYEQYF
CDR3 DNA: TGCGCCAGCAGCTTGGTGGTCGGCTCCTACGAGCAGTACTTC

J gene: TRBJ1-2
D gene: .
V gene: TRBV2
clone size: .
CDR3 protein: CASGTLYGYTF
CDR3 DNA: TGTGCCAGCGGGACACTTTATGGCTACACCTTC

J gene: TRBJ2-1
D gene: .
V gene: TRBV5-1
clone size: .
CDR3 protein: CASSLKGVGEQFF
CDR3 DNA: TGCGCCAGCAGCTTGAAAGGGGTGGGTGAGCAGTTCTTC

J gene: TRBJ1-3
D gene: .
V gene: TRBV11-2
clone size: .
CDR3 protein: CASSSPSGNTIYF
CDR3 DNA: TGTGCCAGCAGCTCCCCGTCGGGAAACACCATATATTTT

J gene: TRBJ2-7
D gene: TRBD1
V gene: TRBV30
clone size: .
CDR3 protein: CAWSTGAPYEQYF
CDR3 DNA: TGTGCCTGGAGTACAGGGGCGCCCTACGAGCAGTACTTC